This T cell receptor beta chain comes out of a study of a mutant IDH1 vaccine in newly diagnosed glioma (dated by TCRdb to 2020 to 2022). Regarding the complete study: Eight vaccinations were administered to patients in weeks 1, 3, 5, 7, 11, 15, 19 and 23, corresponding to visits V03 through V10. In the chemotherapy-containing groups, vaccination started alongside temozolomide cycles, whereas in patients who had radiotherapy alone it started 4-6 weeks after radiotherapy. The approximately 32 treated patients were approximately 60% male and roughly 40% female, with a mean age of approximately 40 years. Before enrollment, most patients had been given radiochemotherapy with temozolomide as standard therapy, while the rest had received either radiotherapy alone or temozolomide alone. Peripheral blood was collected at six visits: V03 (baseline), V05, V07, V10, V12 and V13. For exploratory analyses, longitudinal TCRB deep sequencing was carried out in about two dozen treated patients wherever samples were available. Results and caveats for the whole study, not just this receptor: Immune responses induced by the vaccine were seen in approximately 93% of patients across multiple MHC alleles. According to the authors, sample limitations meant that analyses of patient blood samples could not be reproduced. Pseudoprogression seemed to be unrelated to changes in the top peripheral T cell clonotypes found by TCRB sequencing. Availability determined which PBMC samples were chosen for TCRB deep sequencing.

The library was obtained by the immunoSEQ multiplex PCR assay. Rearranged TCR beta chain sequences were amplified with the hsTCRB Kit following the manufacturer's protocol. Sequencing of TCRB libraries was carried out on an Illumina MiSeq. In the authors' own workflow: The proprietary platform of the kit vendor was used for demultiplexing, trimming and gene mapping. TCRdb mirrors the immuneACCESS table, restricted to in-frame sequences. Some clones are absent from its copies; in checked studies, under half trace to an unresolved V gene, and the reason for the others is unknown. D and trimming were read from the DNA, whereas the V and J calls and clone size are those reported in that table. For this sample the table gives more than 35,000 clones, of which 80% to 90% were detected only once. 1.7% of the sample is in the top ten clones. Trimming removed 3 bases from V and 0 bases from J, leaving 6 bases between the germline ends. CDR1 is given as SGHTA and CDR2 as FQGNSA, both from the germline V gene. The CDR3 sequence holds 14 residues, the cysteine and phenylalanine included. The entry retains the CDR3 DNA only, 42 bases that are in frame from base 1.

Regarding this clone: This clone's antigen is unknown. The sample holds no much larger clone one base away, and base qualities are not on file.

The sample's time point, from its label and the paper: week 5, during vaccination. Every vaccine dose consisted of 300 ug of a 20-mer mutant IDH1 peptide in Montanide, administered subcutaneously together with topical imiquimod. The donors had newly diagnosed IDH1-mutant astrocytomas of WHO grade 3 or 4 that showed loss of nuclear ATRX. The samples were drawn from NOA16, a multicentre, single-arm, open-label phase I trial in Germany that tested a mutant IDH1 peptide vaccine in humans for the first time. Genomic DNA for TCRB sequencing was isolated from EDTA blood with the DNeasy Blood and Tissue Kit.

Sequencing was performed on PBMCs, taken from a glioma patient whose treatment included an IDH1 peptide vaccine. This receptor chain uses TRBV7-2 and TRBJ2-1; the D gene remains uncertain. The sequence was obtained from a man in his forties with glioma. The DNA sequence is as follows: TGTGCCAGCAGCTTGACCAGCTCCTACAATGAGCAGTTCTTC. Its translation reads: CASSLTSSYNEQFF.